This T cell receptor beta chain appears in the sequencing data of a study of CD8+CD57+ T cells in acquired aplastic anemia. Study-wide findings and caveats: Any difference that existed in CD8+ Simpson's diversity between patients and controls was not significant.

The CDR3 length is 15 residues. Deletions cut 10 bases from V and 9 bases from J, with 24 bases between. Germline lookup yields CDR1 SNHLY and CDR2 FYNNEI. At least ten counts were recorded for this clonotype. What it binds is unknown. Genomic DNA served as template for TCR beta VDJ and CDR3 profiling. TCRdb reprocessed the reads via MiXCR and lists one record per CDR3 protein. The repertoire has about 160,000 distinct CDR3 sequences, more than 40% of them found once; the top ten carry more than 30%. Whoever was chosen for sequencing had shown CD8+CD57+ cell expansion by flow cytometry. The TCR was taken from a human donor with aplastic anemia. This chain joins TRBV2 and TRBJ2-2, with D unclear. Material: sorted CD4+, CD8+, or CD8+CD57+ T cells (not recorded which) from PBMCs. The CDR3, as DNA: TGTGCCACCACAATCGCCACCCCTGGTCCTAGGGAGCTGTTTTTT. This gives the protein CATTIATPGPRELFF. Full variable domain (rest looked up from reference TRBV2 and TRBJ2-2): EPEVTQTPSHQVTQMGQEVILRCVPISNHLYFYWYRQILGQKVEFLVSFYNNEISEKSEIFDDQFSVERPDGSNFTLKIRSTKLEDSAMYFCATTIATPGPRELFFGEGSRLTVL.